This T cell receptor beta chain was sequenced in a study of identical twins listed by TCRdb under 2016. General notes on the study: TCR alpha and beta repertoires from monozygotic twins, unrelated adults of various ages and cord blood were deep-sequenced to test whether fetal clonotypes persist. To rule out contamination, the twin experiments were replicated at different times with different library preparation protocols.

The library was built by means of 5' RACE. Instrument used: Illumina HiSeq 2000. Template switching introduced a universal primer binding site; the final cDNA contained a unique molecular identifier, enabling accurate counting of TCR cDNA molecules. First-strand cDNA for TCR alpha and beta chains was synthesized from specific primers in the conserved constant-segment region. To control for contamination, each cDNA library was double barcoded with a SMART-Mk sample barcode plus Illumina barcodes. TruSeq adapter sequences, together with Illumina sample barcodes, were added in two successive PCR steps. Sequencing of the TCR alpha and beta cDNA libraries was done on the Illumina HiSeq platform using custom primers. In the original analysis: Raw reads were processed with MiGEC to extract unique molecular identifiers, and MiXCR was used to determine CDR3 positions. Recombination models were inferred per individual with the repgenHMM and IGoR tools using an EM algorithm. The analysis of shared clonotypes was done with the tcR package in R, with sharing normalized by the product of cloneset sizes. Out-of-frame nonproductive sequences were analyzed to study raw recombination free of thymic and clonal selection effects. Clones were called with MiXCR by TCRdb after fastp trimmed the public reads at Q25, and only in-frame beta chains were retained. Entries that share a CDR3 protein sequence are merged under the most common genes and DNA. TCRdb, not the original authors, processed these V and J calls. The sample table records 700,000 or so distinct CDR3 sequences; over 20% of these occur just once. The ten largest make up roughly 4.3% of the sample.

This clonotype was detected many times. This receptor's antigen is unknown. No much larger clonotype is one base removed from it; base qualities were not supplied. Spanning cysteine to phenylalanine, the CDR3 consists of 14 amino acids. The kept DNA is CDR3 alone, 42 bases in frame from the first base. The V end gives up 5 bases and the J end 10 bases, leaving 9 bases in the junction not matched to a gene. From the germline V gene (reference sequence), CDR1 is DFQATT and CDR2 is SNEGSKA. Every donor was a healthy Caucasian. Three pairs of female monozygotic twins, all aged about 18 to 30 years, made up the twin cohort. Peripheral blood mononuclear cells were used as the source from which RNA for TCR libraries was isolated. The study at large found these results: Abundant cord blood beta clonotypes had fewer insertions, young adult naive repertoires showed a similar but weaker trend, and memory repertoires showed no such trend. Conclusions relied on cross-sectional statistical analysis, since the same donors could not be followed over many years. The excess sharing between twins in beta out-of-frame sequences was weaker because fewer shared sequences reduced the signal-to-noise ratio. Zero-insertion analyses could be partly confounded by invariant T cells such as MAIT and iNKT, though diverse VJ usage argued against such confounding for most clonotypes. Recombination models systematically underestimated out-of-frame TCR alpha sharing in monozygotic twins but agreed with sharing between unrelated individuals. Out-of-frame TCR alpha sequences shared between twins showed an excess of low generation-probability sequences compared with coincidental sharing between unrelated individuals.

The sample was also linked to a second study, of T cells expressing NK-cell markers. Looking at the second paper: In sorted CD3+CD56+NKG2C+, CD3+CD56+NKG2C- and CD3+CD56-NKG2C+ T-cell subsets from several donors, TCR beta-chain repertoires were profiled. Of the eight sequenced donors, seven were found to be HCMV-seropositive and one was found to be HCMV-seronegative. To restrict sorting to alphabetaTCR-expressing T cells, an anti-gammadeltaTCR antibody was added in several experiments. In six donors, the dominant CD3+CD56+NKG2C+ clonotypes were among the top 10 CD8+ clonotypes and accounted for about 1.0-7.5% of CD8+ T cells. Those dominant clonotypes were again the most abundant among CD3+CD56-NKG2C+ cells in several donors, at roughly 25-60.1%. It remained unclear whether the expanded NKG2C-expressing T cell clones were specific for HCMV antigens. The study sequenced eight donors, all healthy volunteers chosen at random: three men and five women. To determine HCMV serostatus, a commercial ELISA kit was used to detect HCMV-specific IgG in serum. For roughly six donors, bulk peripheral blood T-cell repertoires were additionally sequenced from unsorted PBMC. Reads were demultiplexed and grouped by UMI with MIGEC, and clonotypes were assembled and quantified with MiTCR. Only TCR cDNA sequences supported by at least two reads were kept to exclude erroneous sequences. Downstream repertoire analysis used the tcR package, and clonotypes were matched across fractions by CDR3 nucleotide sequence plus V segment. VDJmatch was used to annotate antigen specificity against VDJdb, with one amino acid substitution in CDR3 permitted.

Rearrangement joined TRBV20-1 to TRBJ2-1; 12 bases in the middle match TRBD2. This TCR was recovered from a woman under 30 in good health. The specimen sequenced was PBMCs. The CDR3 is CSAGSSGRAGEQFF. The nucleotide sequence reads TGCAGTGCTGGTTCTAGCGGGAGGGCCGGGGAGCAGTTCTTC.